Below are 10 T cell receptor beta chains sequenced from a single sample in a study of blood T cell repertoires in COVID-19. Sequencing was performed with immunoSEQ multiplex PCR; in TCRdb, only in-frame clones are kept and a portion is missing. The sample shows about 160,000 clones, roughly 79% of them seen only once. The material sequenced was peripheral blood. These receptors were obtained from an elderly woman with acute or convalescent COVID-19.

The CDR3 region is CASSLVEGKTQYF. CDR3 coding DNA: TGCGCCAGCAGCTTGGTGGAGGGAAAGACCCAGTACTTC. The chain has TRBV5-1 and TRBJ2-5; tentative D call: TRBD2 (6 bases). CDR1 and CDR2 from the germline V gene are SGHRS and YFSETQ. Deletions cut 0 bases from V and 6 bases from J, with 9 bases between. CDR3 length: 13 amino acids.

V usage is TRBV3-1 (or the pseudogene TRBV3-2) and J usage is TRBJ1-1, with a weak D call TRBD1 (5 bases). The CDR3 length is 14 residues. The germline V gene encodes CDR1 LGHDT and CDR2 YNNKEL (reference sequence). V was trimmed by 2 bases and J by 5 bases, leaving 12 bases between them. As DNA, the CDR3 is TGTGCCAGCAGCCAAAGCCTCAGGGATACTGAAGCTTTCTTT. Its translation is CASSQSLRDTEAFF.

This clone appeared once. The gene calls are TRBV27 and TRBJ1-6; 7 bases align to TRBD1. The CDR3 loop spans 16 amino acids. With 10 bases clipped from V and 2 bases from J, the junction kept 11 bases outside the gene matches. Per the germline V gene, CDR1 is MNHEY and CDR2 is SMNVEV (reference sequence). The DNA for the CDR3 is TGTGCCACTCGAGGACAGGACAGGCCCTATAATTCACCCCTCCACTTT. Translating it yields CATRGQDRPYNSPLHF.

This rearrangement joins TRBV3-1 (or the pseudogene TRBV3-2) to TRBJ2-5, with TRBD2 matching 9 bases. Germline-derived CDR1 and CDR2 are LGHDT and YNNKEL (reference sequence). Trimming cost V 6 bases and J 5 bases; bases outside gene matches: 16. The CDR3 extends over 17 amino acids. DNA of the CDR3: TGTGCCAGCAGTCCCTGGGGGCTGCGGGAGGGCCCGGAGACCCAGTACTTC. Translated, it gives CASSPWGLREGPETQYF.

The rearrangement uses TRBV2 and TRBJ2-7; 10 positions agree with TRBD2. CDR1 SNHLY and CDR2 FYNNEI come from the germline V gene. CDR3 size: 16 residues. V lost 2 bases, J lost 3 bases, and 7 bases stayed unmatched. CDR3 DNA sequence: TGTGCCAGCAGTGAATCGGCCGGGACTAGCGTCTACGAGCAGTACTTC. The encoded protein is CASSESAGTSVYEQYF.

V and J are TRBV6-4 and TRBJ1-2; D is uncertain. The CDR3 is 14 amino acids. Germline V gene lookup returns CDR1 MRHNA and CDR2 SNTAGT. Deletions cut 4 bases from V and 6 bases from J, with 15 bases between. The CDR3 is CASSVEATVDGYTF. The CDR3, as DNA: TGTGCCAGCAGTGTAGAAGCCACGGTGGATGGCTACACCTTC.

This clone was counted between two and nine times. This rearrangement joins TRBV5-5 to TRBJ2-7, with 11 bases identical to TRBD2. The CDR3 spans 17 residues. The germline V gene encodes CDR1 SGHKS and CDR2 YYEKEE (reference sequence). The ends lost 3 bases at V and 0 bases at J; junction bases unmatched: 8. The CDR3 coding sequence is TGTGCCAGCAGCTCACCATTAGCGGGAGGGCTCTCCTACGAGCAGTACTTC. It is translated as CASSSPLAGGLSYEQYF.

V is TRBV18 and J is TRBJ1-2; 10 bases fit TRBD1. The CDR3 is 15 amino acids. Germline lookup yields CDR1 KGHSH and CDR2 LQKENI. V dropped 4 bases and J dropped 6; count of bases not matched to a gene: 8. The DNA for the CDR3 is TGTGCCAGCTCACGCGGACAGGGGGGTTTGGATGGCTACACCTTC. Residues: CASSRGQGGLDGYTF.

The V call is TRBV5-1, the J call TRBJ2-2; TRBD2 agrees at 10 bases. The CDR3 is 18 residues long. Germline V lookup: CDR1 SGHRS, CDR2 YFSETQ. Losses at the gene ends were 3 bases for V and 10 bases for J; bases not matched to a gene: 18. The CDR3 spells CASSYTSQAGGPGQELFF. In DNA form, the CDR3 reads TGCGCCAGCAGCTACACCTCCCAAGCGGGAGGGCCGGGTCAGGAGCTGTTTTTT.

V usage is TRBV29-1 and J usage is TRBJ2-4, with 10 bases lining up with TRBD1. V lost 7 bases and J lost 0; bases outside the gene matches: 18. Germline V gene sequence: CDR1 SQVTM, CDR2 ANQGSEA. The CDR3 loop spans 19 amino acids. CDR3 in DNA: TGCAGCGACAGAACCGGGACAGGGGATTTTGCGAGAGCCAAAAACATTCAGTACTTC. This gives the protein CSDRTGTGDFARAKNIQYF.